This TCR beta chain was identified during a study of cytomegalovirus exposure and HLA in healthy donors. Sequenced by immunoSEQ multiplex PCR; TCRdb stores in-frame clones only, minus some. The sample lists some 150,000 clones, approximately 88% occurring once. As to this clone: Antigen: not known.

Separate from the approximately 700-subject first cohort was the 120-subject validation cohort, to which the donors belonged. This CDR3 region has 15 residues. CDR1 is SGHAT and CDR2 is FQNNGV in the germline V gene. V lost 1 base and J lost 7; bases outside the gene matches: 5. Study-wide findings and caveats: It was reported that the classifier diagnosed cytomegalovirus status with high specificity and sensitivity in both the original and validation cohorts.

Sequenced: PBMCs. The chain recombines TRBV11-2 with TRBJ1-2, with 11 positions matching TRBD1. The TCR sequence derives from a man between 18 and 29 years old in good health and CMV-seropositive. The chain's CDR3 is CASSLGGTGGSGYTF. CDR3 DNA: TGTGCCAGCAGCTTAGGCGGGACAGGGGGTAGTGGCTACACCTTC.